Listed here are 21 T cell receptor beta chains from one sample, sequenced in a study of Graves' ophthalmopathy and Graves' hyperthyroidism. The authors amplified TCR beta CDR3 regions, and they did so from RNA transcripts for repertoire sequencing. First-round RT-PCR employed HTBI primers, with a second-round multiplex PCR after it. MiXCR, run by TCRdb on the multiplex PCR reads, gives a single entry per CDR3 protein. The sample carries about 740,000 distinct CDR3 sequences, around 40% recorded once. The specimen sequenced was peripheral blood. The receptors derive from an adult man with Graves' ophthalmopathy.

The genes are TRBV12-3 or TRBV12-4 and TRBJ1-1; possibly TRBD1 for D (5 bases). The V gene lost 6 bases and the J gene lost 1 base, with 12 bases spanning the gap. The CDR3 runs 14 residues. The CDR3 sequence is CASSSGGSNTEAFF. The DNA for the CDR3 is TGTGCCAGCAGCTCGGGGGGTTCGAACACTGAAGCTTTCTTT.

In the case of this clonotype: The junction departs from the called germline gene at one end, perhaps through a read error. The chain uses TRBV5-1 and TRBJ2-2; weak D call: TRBD2 (5 bases). This CDR3 is built from 12 residues. Germline CDR1 SGHRS, CDR2 YFSETQ. The CDR3 protein is CASSLVPGELLF. DNA for the CDR3: TGCGCCAGCAGCTTGGTCCCCGGGGAGCTGCTTTTT.

The table lists this clonotype with many counts. The chain employs TRBV19 and TRBJ1-2; tentative D call: TRBD1 (5 bases). Germline assignment: CDR1 LNHDA and CDR2 SQIVND (reference sequence). The CDR3 has 14 amino acids. The V and J ends lost 3 bases and 4 bases respectively, with 12 bases between them. CDR3 nucleotides: TGTGCCAGTAGTATGTGGGGCGAACGCTATGGCTACACCTTC. It translates to CASSMWGERYGYTF.

This clonotype was seen ten or more times. This chain links TRBV24-1 with TRBJ1-1; D gene unclear. Between the trimmed V and J ends, which lost 7 bases and 0 bases, there was a span of 8 bases. CDR1 and CDR2 from the germline V gene are KGHDR and SFDVKD. This CDR3 has 13 residues. For the CDR3, the DNA is TGTGCCACCAGGTCGAATATGAACACTGAAGCTTTCTTT. It is translated as CATRSNMNTEAFF.

Only a few counts were recorded for this clonotype. The chain carries TRBV7-3 and TRBJ2-2, with 8 bases that match TRBD2. Germline CDR1 and CDR2: SGHTA and FQGTGA. This CDR3 contains 16 residues. The ends lost 2 bases at V and 4 bases at J; junction bases unmatched: 6. The CDR3 reads CASSLGTGGLTGELFF. Here the CDR3 DNA reads TGTGCCAGCAGCTTAGGAACGGGAGGGCTCACCGGGGAGCTGTTTTTT.

This sequence joins TRBV11-2 and TRBJ2-7, with a possible D match to TRBD1 (5 bases). The CDR3 contains 13 residues. V was clipped by 5 bases and J by 2 bases, with 10 bases between them. Germline V gives CDR1 SGHAT, CDR2 FQNNGV. The CDR3 reads CASSVTVPYEQYF. For the CDR3, the DNA is TGTGCCAGCAGCGTGACAGTTCCCTACGAGCAGTACTTC.

This clonotype was recorded at least ten times. The V call is TRBV7-8, the J call TRBJ2-2; D gene uncertain. The CDR3 has 15 amino acids. Germline V gene sequence: CDR1 SGHVS, CDR2 FQNEAQ. V was trimmed by 3 bases and J by 7 bases, leaving 15 bases between them. CDR3 DNA: TGTGCCAGCAGCTTTGTGACACAATCGCACGGGGAGCTGTTTTTT. This codes for CASSFVTQSHGELFF.

Turning to this clonotype: One end of the junction is discordant with germline, which a read error may explain. The chain combines TRBV29-1 with TRBJ2-7, with a possible D match to TRBD2 (7 bases). Germline V gene sequence: CDR1 SQVTM, CDR2 ANQGSEA. This CDR3 is built from 14 residues. CDR3 nucleotides: TGCAGCGTTGAAGTACGGGGGGCTAAGTACGAGGAGTACTTC. Protein product: CSVEVRGAKYEEYF.

The chain couples TRBV14 to TRBJ2-5; D gene uncertain. This CDR3 spans 12 amino acids. Deletions cut 0 bases from V and 7 bases from J, with 6 bases between. The germline V gene encodes CDR1 SGHDN and CDR2 FVKESK. The CDR3 DNA reads as TGTGCCAGCAGCCAAGATCGGTGGACCCAGTACTTC. The encoded protein is CASSQDRWTQYF. Complete variable domain (other parts from reference TRBV14 and TRBJ2-5): EAGVTQFPSHSVIEKGQTVTLRCDPISGHDNLYWYRRVMGKEIKFLLHFVKESKQDESGMPNNRFLAERTGGTYSTLKVQPAELEDSGVYFCASSQDRWTQYFGPGTRLLVL.

This clonotype has just one count. An end of the junction does not agree with germline; a read error may underlie this. The chain is built from TRBV10-3 and TRBJ1-1; D might be TRBD1 (5 bases). Germline values: CDR1 ENHRY, CDR2 SYGVKD. CDR3 length: 16 amino acids. The CDR3 region has the DNA TGTGCCAGCAGTACCGCTCGTAGGGGTCTGAACACTGAAGCTTTCTTT. Protein sequence: CASSTARRGLNTEAFF.

This CDR3 reads CATSVRVGGRNSPLHF. For the CDR3, the DNA is TGTGCCACCAGTGTCCGAGTTGGGGGTAGGAATTCACCCCTCCACTTT. The chain carries TRBV24-1 and TRBJ1-6; weak D call: TRBD1 (5 bases). The CDR3 loop spans 16 amino acids. V lost 5 bases, J lost 7 bases, and 17 bases lay in between. Germline values: CDR1 KGHDR, CDR2 SFDVKD.

This clonotype was picked up many times. The chain combines TRBV7-3 with TRBJ2-7; no firm D call. Trimming removed 7 bases from V and 10 bases from J, with 5 bases in between. The CDR3 runs 8 residues. The germline CDR1 and CDR2 sequences are SGHTA and FQGTGA. CDR3 sequence reads: CASIPQYF. The DNA for the CDR3 is TGTGCCAGCATCCCACAGTACTTC.

This clonotype occurred many times. The genes are TRBV2 and TRBJ1-2, with 10 nucleotides matching TRBD1. With V trimmed by 6 bases and J by 3 bases, 4 bases remained unmatched. From germline, CDR1 is SNHLY and CDR2 FYNNEI. The CDR3 has 14 residues. CDR3 DNA sequence: TGTGCCAGCAGATCAGGGACAGGGGACTATGGCTACACCTTC. Amino acids: CASRSGTGDYGYTF.

The chain links TRBV25-1 to TRBJ2-2, with TRBD2 matching over 12 bases. The CDR3 extends over 16 amino acids. CDR1 and CDR2 from the germline V gene are MGHDK and SYGVNS. V shed 6 bases, J shed 6 bases, and the junction held 8 bases outside the gene matches. The CDR3, as DNA: TGTGCCAGCAGCCCCACTAGCGGGAGGCACCCCGGGGAGCTGTTTTTT. Its translation: CASSPTSGRHPGELFF.

This clonotype has ten or more counts. The chain carries TRBV29-1 and TRBJ1-1; 7 nucleotides line up with TRBD1. Unmatched junction bases numbered 4, after V lost 6 bases and J lost 3 bases. The CDR3 has 12 residues. Germline V CDR1 and CDR2: SQVTM, ANQGSEA. The CDR3 reads CSVFQGDTEAFF. The CDR3 nucleotides read TGCAGCGTATTTCAGGGGGACACTGAAGCTTTCTTT.

The V call is TRBV5-1, the J call TRBJ1-2; D not resolved. The V gene lost 0 bases and the J gene lost 5 bases, with 14 bases spanning the gap. Germline CDR1 and CDR2: SGHRS and YFSETQ. The CDR3 contains 15 residues. The CDR3 reads CASSLDVRSPYGYTF. CDR3 bases: TGCGCCAGCAGCTTGGATGTCCGATCCCCATATGGCTACACCTTC.

This sequence joins TRBV6-4 and TRBJ2-7; D is tentatively TRBD1 or TRBD2 (5 bases each). There are 13 residues in the CDR3. Trimming took 10 bases from V and 3 from J, leaving 16 bases between them. Looked up from germline, CDR1 is MRHNA and CDR2 is SNTAGT. The CDR3 sequence: CAILSGRYYEQYF. The CDR3 DNA sequence: TGTGCCATCCTGTCGGGACGGTACTACGAGCAGTACTTC.

This clonotype was picked up many times. This chain links TRBV12-3 or TRBV12-4 with TRBJ1-2; the D is unclear. Trimming stripped 5 bases from V and 6 bases from J, with 10 bases between. The CDR3 loop spans 12 amino acids. This CDR3 reads CASSQYGDGYTF. In DNA form, the CDR3 reads TGTGCCAGCAGTCAATATGGGGATGGCTACACCTTC.

This clonotype was counted many times. This chain links TRBV29-1 with TRBJ1-1; unclear D gene. Germline-derived CDR1 and CDR2 are SQVTM and ANQGSEA. V dropped 6 bases and J dropped 0 bases, with 11 bases sitting between them. The CDR3 length is 13 residues. CDR3 sequence (DNA): TGCAGCGTAATGGAGTTAGTGAACACTGAAGCTTTCTTT. It encodes CSVMELVNTEAFF.

The chain is built from TRBV20-1 and TRBJ2-3; 10 bases agree with TRBD2. Germline CDR1 DFQATT, CDR2 SNEGSKA (reference sequence). CDR3 length equals 15 residues. J lost 5 bases, V lost 5 bases, and 10 bases had no gene match. The CDR3 bases are TGCAGTGCTCCGTCGCTGCCTAGCGGGAGAGATACGCAGTATTTT. Translating it yields CSAPSLPSGRDTQYF.

The chain recombines TRBV7-9 with TRBJ2-2, with a possible D match to TRBD2 (6 bases). Trimming pared 4 bases from V and 4 bases from J, leaving 16 bases between. Germline CDR1 SEHNR, CDR2 FQNEAQ (reference sequence). The CDR3 is made up of 16 amino acids. The CDR3 coding sequence is TGTGCCAGCAGCTCAGGAGGCGGGGTGGCCACCGGGGAGCTGTTTTTT. It is translated as CASSSGGGVATGELFF.